One sample yielded the 2 T cell receptor beta chains listed below, sequenced in a study of cytomegalovirus exposure and HLA in healthy donors. In the PCR, 60 Vbeta and 13 Jbeta primers were used. Generated by immunoSEQ multiplex PCR, the TCRdb table keeps only in-frame clones and is missing some. Here the sample spans 200,000 to 300,000 clones, roughly 85% being singletons. Sequenced input: PBMCs. The receptor source for this set is a girl aged 2 to 9 in good health and CMV-seronegative.

The chain uses TRBV15 and TRBJ1-6, with TRBD1 as a possible D gene (5 bases). Deletions cut 0 bases from V and 3 bases from J, with 15 bases between. Germline CDR1 and CDR2: LNHNV and YYDKDF (reference sequence). CDR3 length: 18 amino acids. The CDR3 DNA reads TGTGCCACCAGCAGAGATATCGGGGGTTATGACTATAATTCACCCCTCCACTTT. It translates to CATSRDIGGYDYNSPLHF.

The chain is built from TRBV7-8 and TRBJ1-2; possible D gene TRBD1, 5 bases. Germline CDR1 SGHVS, CDR2 FQNEAQ. The CDR3 covers 14 residues. V shed 1 base and J shed 5 bases, with 11 bases lying between them. This CDR3 is CASSLVPGNYGYTF. The CDR3 DNA sequence: TGTGCCAGCAGCTTAGTTCCAGGGAATTATGGCTACACCTTC.